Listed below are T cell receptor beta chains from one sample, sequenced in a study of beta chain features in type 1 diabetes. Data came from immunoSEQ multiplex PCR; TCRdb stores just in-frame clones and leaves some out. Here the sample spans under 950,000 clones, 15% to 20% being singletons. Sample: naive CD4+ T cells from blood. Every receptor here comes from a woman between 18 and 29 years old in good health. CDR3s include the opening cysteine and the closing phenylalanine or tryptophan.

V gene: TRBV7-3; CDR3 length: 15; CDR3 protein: CASSLSPSGGNEQFF
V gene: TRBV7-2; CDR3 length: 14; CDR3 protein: CASSLGPSVDEQFF
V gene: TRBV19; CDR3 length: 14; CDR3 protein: CASNREDSGNTIYF
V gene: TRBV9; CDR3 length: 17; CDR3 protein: CASSVVIVQGLGETQYF
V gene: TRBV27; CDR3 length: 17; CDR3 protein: CASSFRRTGSGANVLTF
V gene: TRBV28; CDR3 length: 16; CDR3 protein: CASSDWDISSYNEQFF
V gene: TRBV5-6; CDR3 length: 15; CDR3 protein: CASSRARISGNTIYF
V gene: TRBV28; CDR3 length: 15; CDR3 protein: CASSLAGGPTGELFF
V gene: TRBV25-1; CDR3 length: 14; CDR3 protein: CASSVTGGASGYTF
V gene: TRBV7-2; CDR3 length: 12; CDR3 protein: CASSLRWDTQYF
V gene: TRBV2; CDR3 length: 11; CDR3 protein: CASKGEYEQYF
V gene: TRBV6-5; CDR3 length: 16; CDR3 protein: CASSYSGGSLGVTQYF
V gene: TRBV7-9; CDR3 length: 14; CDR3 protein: CASSTSGTQETQYF
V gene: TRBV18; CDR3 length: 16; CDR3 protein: CASSPPGAQMGEKLFF
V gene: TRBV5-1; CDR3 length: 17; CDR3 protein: CASSLGPASSIYNEQFF
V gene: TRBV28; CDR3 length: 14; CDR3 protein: CASSLPTGVTEAFF
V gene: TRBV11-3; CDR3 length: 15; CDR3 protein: CASSLGTGNTGELFF
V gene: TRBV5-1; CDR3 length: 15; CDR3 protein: CASSLAPASSYEQYF
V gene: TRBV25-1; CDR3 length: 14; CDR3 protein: CASSEIGTPHEQFF
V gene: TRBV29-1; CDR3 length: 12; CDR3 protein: CSGRGYQETQYF
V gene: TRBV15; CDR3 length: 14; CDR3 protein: CATSRDPSYQPQHF
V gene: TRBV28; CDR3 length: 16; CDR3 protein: CASSTWWRESTDTQYF
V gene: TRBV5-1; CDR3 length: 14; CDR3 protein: CASSLGATRNEQFF
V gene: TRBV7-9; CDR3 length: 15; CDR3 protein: CASSKDRGRNEKLFF
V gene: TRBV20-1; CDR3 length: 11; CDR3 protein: CSAGTLYGYTF
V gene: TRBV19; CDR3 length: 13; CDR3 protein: CASSRGANEKLFF
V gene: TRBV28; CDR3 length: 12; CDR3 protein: CASSLGSTEAFF
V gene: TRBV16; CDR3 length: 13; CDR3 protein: CASSQDINTEAFF
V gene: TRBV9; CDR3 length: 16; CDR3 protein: CASSAVSGKANGELFF
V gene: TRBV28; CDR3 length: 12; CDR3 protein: CASRAVNQPQHF
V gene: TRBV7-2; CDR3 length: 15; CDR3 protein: CASSLEPDRGETQYF
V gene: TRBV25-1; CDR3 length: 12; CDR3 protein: CASSERNQPQHF
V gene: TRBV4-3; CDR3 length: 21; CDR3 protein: CASSPRNGGTHQGVWFDEQFF
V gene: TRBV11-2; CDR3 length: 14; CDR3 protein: CASSLIRSNEKLFF
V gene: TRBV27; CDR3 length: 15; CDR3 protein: CASSLLAHTPTEAFF
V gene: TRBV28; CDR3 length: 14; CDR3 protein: CASSRFTGNGGYTF
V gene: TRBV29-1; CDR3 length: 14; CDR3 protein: CSVGTGLHNSPLHF
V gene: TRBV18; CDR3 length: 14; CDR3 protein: CASSPDRINYGYTF
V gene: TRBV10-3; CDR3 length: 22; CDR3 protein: CAIRSHQPRDTRVKGVYNEQFF
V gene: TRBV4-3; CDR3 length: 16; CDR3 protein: CASSSGTAGAKNIQYF
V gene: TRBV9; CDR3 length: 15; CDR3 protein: CASSVEGWPQETQYF
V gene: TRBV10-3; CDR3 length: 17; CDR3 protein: CAISELGPGSSTDTQYF
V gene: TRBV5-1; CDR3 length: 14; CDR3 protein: CASSLSLAGTEQFF
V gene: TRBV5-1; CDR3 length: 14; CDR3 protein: CASSVWEGTSTQYF
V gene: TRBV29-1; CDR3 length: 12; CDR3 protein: CSVEDSADTQYF
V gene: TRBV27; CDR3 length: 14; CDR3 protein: CASSGPGRRYGYTF
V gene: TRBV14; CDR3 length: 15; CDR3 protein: CASSQRVYSGNTIYF
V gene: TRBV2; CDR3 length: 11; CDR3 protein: CASSPGRSSFF
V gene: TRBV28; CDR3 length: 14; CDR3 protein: CASSRAGGYNEQFF
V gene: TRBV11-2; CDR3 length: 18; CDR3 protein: CASSLGSSGRAVFNEQYF
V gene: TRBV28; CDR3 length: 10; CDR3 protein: CASIGTQQYF
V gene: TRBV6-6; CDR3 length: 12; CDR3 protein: CASNRIRDTQYF
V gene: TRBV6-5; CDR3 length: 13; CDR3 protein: CASSYSIGLWYTF
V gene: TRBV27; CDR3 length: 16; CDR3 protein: CASSLSSGPGMGTQYF
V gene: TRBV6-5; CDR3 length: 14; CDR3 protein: CASKPGQGAGEQFF
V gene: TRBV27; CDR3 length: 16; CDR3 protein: CASSPGRTGENYEQYF
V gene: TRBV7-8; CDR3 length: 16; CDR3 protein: CASSPNSGQGLAEQYF
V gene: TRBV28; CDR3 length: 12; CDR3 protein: CASSDSNQPQHF
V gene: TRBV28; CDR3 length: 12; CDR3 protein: CASRGATYEQYF
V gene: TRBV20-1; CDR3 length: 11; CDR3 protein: CSASKLGTQYF